Following are 25 T cell receptor beta chains from one sample sequenced in a study of early T cells in non-severe SARS-CoV-2 infection. TCRdb redid the calling of the 5' RACE reads with MiXCR, one entry per CDR3 protein. In the table there are roughly 80,000 distinct CDR3 sequences, over 9% of which are singletons. The sequenced sample was whole blood. These TCRs come from an adult who was a healthcare worker with PCR-confirmed SARS-CoV-2 infection or an uninfected control (not recorded which).

The chain combines TRBV12-3 or TRBV12-4 with TRBJ2-7; D unresolved. V lost 6 bases to trimming and J lost 4 bases, with 10 bases between them. The CDR3 loop spans 12 amino acids. In nucleotides, the CDR3 is TGTGCCAGCAGCTCCGGATGGTACGAGCAGTACTTC. It encodes CASSSGWYEQYF.

This clonotype was detected many times. This chain connects TRBV14 to TRBJ2-7, with D unresolved. Per the germline V gene, CDR1 is SGHDN and CDR2 is FVKESK. CDR3 length: 10 amino acids. Trimming cost V 10 bases and J 4 bases, with 8 bases left between them. The CDR3 loop is CATWGYEQYF. The CDR3 nucleotides read TGTGCCACCTGGGGATACGAGCAGTACTTC.

V usage is TRBV5-1 and J usage is TRBJ1-2, with 10 bases lining up with TRBD1. V lost 0 bases to trimming and J lost 7 bases; unmatched junction nucleotides: 9. The CDR3 length is 16 residues. CDR1 is SGHRS and CDR2 is YFSETQ in the germline V gene. The CDR3 sequence is CASSLVGPRDRGGYTF. The CDR3, as DNA: TGCGCCAGCAGCTTGGTTGGCCCCCGGGACAGGGGTGGCTACACCTTC.

The chain employs TRBV4-2 and TRBJ2-7; weak D call: TRBD2 (5 bases). This CDR3 is built from 16 residues. Per germline, CDR1 LGHNA and CDR2 YNFKEQ. V was trimmed by 0 bases and J by 2 bases, leaving 14 bases between them. CDR3 in amino acids: CASSQDWLAGAYEQYF. The DNA of the CDR3 is TGTGCCAGCAGCCAAGATTGGCTAGCTGGCGCCTACGAGCAGTACTTC.

This sequence joins TRBV3-1 and TRBJ2-2; D possibly corresponds to TRBD2 (5 bases). V lost 6 bases and J lost 9, with 14 bases in between. CDR1 and CDR2 from the germline V gene are LGHDT and YNNKEL (reference sequence). This CDR3 is 13 amino acids long. CDR3 amino acids: CASRRGNLRELFF. The CDR3 region has the DNA TGTGCCAGCAGAAGAGGGAATCTCCGGGAGCTGTTTTTT. The full variable domain, with the rest looked up from reference TRBV3-1 and TRBJ2-2, is DTAVSQTPKYLVTQMGNDKSIKCEQNLGHDTMYWYKQDSKKFLKIMFSYNNKELIINETVPNRFSPKSPDKAHLNLHINSLELGDSAVYFCASRRGNLRELFFGEGSRLTVL.

This clonotype was counted many times. The chain is built from TRBV10-3 and TRBJ1-5, with D possibly TRBD1 on 6 matching bases. Between the trimmed V and J ends, which lost 6 bases and 5 bases, there was a span of 20 bases. Germline CDR1 reads ENHRY; CDR2 reads SYGVKD. The CDR3 consists of 16 residues. The CDR3 DNA follows: TGTGCCATCAGCCTAGGGGGGACCGCGCCGGATCAGCCCCAGCATTTT. Translation: CAISLGGTAPDQPQHF.

This clonotype was counted a few times. The genes are TRBV6-6 and TRBJ2-2; 7 nucleotides match TRBD2. The CDR3 runs to 14 residues. Germline V gene data show CDR1 as MNHNY and CDR2 as SVGAGI (reference sequence). Trimming took 9 bases from V and 3 from J; bases not matched to a gene: 7. The CDR3 nucleotides read TGTGCCAGTATGGGGGGGTATTACACCGGGGAGCTGTTTTTT. It specifies CASMGGYYTGELFF.

In nucleotides, the CDR3 is TGTGCCAGCAGCCCGTGGCTCCCGGAAGCAGATACGCAGTATTTT. It encodes CASSPWLPEADTQYF. The rearrangement uses TRBV7-6 and TRBJ2-3, with unresolved D. CDR1 is SGHVS and CDR2 is FNYEAQ in the germline V gene. This CDR3 comprises 15 residues. V was trimmed by 5 bases and J by 4 bases, leaving 16 bases between them.

This clonotype was observed at least ten times. The rearrangement links TRBV5-1 to TRBJ2-7; D tentatively fits TRBD1 or TRBD2 (7 bases each). Germline V gene data show CDR1 as SGHRS and CDR2 as YFSETQ. The CDR3 covers 15 residues. V gave up 5 bases and J gave up 2 bases, with 17 bases separating them. CDR3 bases: TGCGCCAGCAGTGAGTTGGGAGGGACAGCCTACGAGCAGTACTTC. It specifies CASSELGGTAYEQYF.

In this sample, this clonotype turned up once. V gene TRBV28 combines with J gene TRBJ2-7; D may match TRBD1 or TRBD2 (5 bases each). Per the germline V gene, CDR1 is MDHEN and CDR2 is SYDVKM. CDR3 length equals 15 residues. V lost 5 bases to trimming and J lost 6 bases, with 20 bases between them. The CDR3 DNA sequence: TGTGCCAGCAGTGCAGCCGGGACCCTCGAGGGCGAGCAGTACTTC. This gives the protein CASSAAGTLEGEQYF.

Only a few counts were recorded for this clonotype. The chain links TRBV28 to TRBJ2-7; 10 bases match TRBD1. CDR3 length equals 15 residues. Germline values: CDR1 MDHEN, CDR2 SYDVKM. J gave up 3 bases and V 6 bases, and 8 bases lay outside the gene matches. The CDR3 loop is CASRPGQGISYEQYF. In DNA, the CDR3 is TGTGCCAGCAGGCCGGGACAGGGGATCAGCTACGAGCAGTACTTC.

This clonotype has a count of ten or more. The rearrangement links TRBV7-9 to TRBJ2-3; 10 bases match TRBD2. The CDR3 length is 18 residues. V lost 3 bases, J lost 1 base, and 10 bases stayed unmatched. Germline V gene sequence: CDR1 SEHNR, CDR2 FQNEAQ (reference sequence). CDR3 amino acids: CASSFDPGGTSGTDTQYF. CDR3 nucleotides: TGTGCCAGCAGCTTCGACCCTGGGGGGACTAGCGGCACAGATACGCAGTATTTT.

Many counts were recorded for this clonotype. The chain couples TRBV20-1 to TRBJ2-3; D is unclear. The CDR3 has 13 residues. The V end was cut by 3 bases, the J end by 2 bases, with 9 bases between. Per the germline V gene, CDR1 is DFQATT and CDR2 is SNEGSKA (reference sequence). CDR3 coding DNA: TGCAGTGCTAGGGTGCCGAACACAGATACGCAGTATTTT. Its protein is CSARVPNTDTQYF.

This clonotype was counted at least ten times. The chain joins TRBV12-3 or TRBV12-4 to TRBJ2-1; TRBD2 aligns across 9 bases. The CDR3 sequence is 14 residues long. Trimming at V came to 7 bases and at J to 9 bases, leaving 10 bases not matched to a gene. The CDR3 here is CASNLGREGPEQFF. The DNA for the CDR3 is TGTGCCAGCAACCTGGGGCGGGAGGGCCCTGAGCAGTTCTTC.

This clonotype has at least ten counts. V gene TRBV29-1 combines with J gene TRBJ2-1, with D perhaps given as TRBD1 or TRBD2 (5 bases each). V was pared by 5 bases and J by 4 bases, with 12 bases between. The V gene's germline CDR1 is SQVTM and CDR2 ANQGSEA. The length of the CDR3 is 13 residues. The DNA of the CDR3 is TGCAGCGTTCGGGGACGGGATTACAATGAGCAGTTCTTC. It is translated as CSVRGRDYNEQFF.

This clonotype was detected ten times or more. V usage is TRBV7-9 and J usage is TRBJ1-2; 8 bases align to TRBD1. Germline V gene data show CDR1 as SEHNR and CDR2 as FQNEAQ (reference sequence). Trimming removed 0 bases from V and 4 bases from J; junction bases left unmatched: 7. This CDR3 has 16 amino acids. The CDR3 sequence: CASSLAPGQGGYGYTF. CDR3 sequence (DNA): TGTGCCAGCAGCTTAGCGCCAGGACAGGGCGGCTATGGCTACACCTTC.

This clonotype has ten or more counts. This chain joins TRBV12-3 or TRBV12-4 and TRBJ2-1; 8 bases align to TRBD2. The CDR3 is 16 residues long. V was pared by 3 bases and J by 0 bases, with 4 bases of the junction left unmatched. This CDR3 is CASSFGGLDSYNEQFF. CDR3 coding DNA: TGTGCCAGCAGTTTCGGGGGACTAGACTCCTACAATGAGCAGTTCTTC.

The chain links TRBV9 to TRBJ1-3; D call uncertain. Germline loops: CDR1 SGDLS, CDR2 YYNGEE. V lost 0 bases and J lost 5, with 21 bases in between. This CDR3 has 18 amino acids. For the CDR3, the DNA is TGTGCCAGCAGCGTAGATTCGGTCGGCAGGTTGAGACGAAACACCATATATTTT. It codes for CASSVDSVGRLRRNTIYF.

This clonotype occurred a few times. CDR3 bases: TGCAGTGCTCACCGCCCTAGCGGGATGGACAATGAGCAGTTCTTC. Amino acids: CSAHRPSGMDNEQFF. The chain has TRBV20-1 and TRBJ2-1; 9 nucleotides align to TRBD2. Germline V gives CDR1 DFQATT, CDR2 SNEGSKA (reference sequence). The CDR3 has 15 residues. The ends lost 5 bases at V and 5 bases at J; junction bases unmatched: 10.

The V gene is TRBV11-2, the J gene TRBJ2-3, with D possibly TRBD1 on 7 matching bases. The CDR3 contains 14 residues. Trimming pared 5 bases from V and 6 bases from J, leaving 15 bases between. CDR1 SGHAT and CDR2 FQNNGV come from the germline V gene. CDR3 coding DNA: TGTGCCAGCAGCCCTCGACAGGGACTGGATACGCAGTATTTT. Translated: CASSPRQGLDTQYF.

This clonotype has ten or more counts. The chain uses TRBV25-1 and TRBJ2-5, with no clear D. Germline lookup yields CDR1 MGHDK and CDR2 SYGVNS. Trimming cost V 1 base and J 2 bases, with 5 bases left between them. The CDR3 runs 13 residues. CDR3 in amino acids: CASSESPQETQYF. CDR3 DNA: TGTGCCAGCAGTGAATCTCCACAAGAGACCCAGTACTTC.

This clonotype was seen more than once but under ten times. The chain joins TRBV29-1 to TRBJ2-5; D not certain. Per germline, CDR1 SQVTM and CDR2 ANQGSEA. V was shortened by 0 bases and J by 5 bases, with 4 bases between the two germline ends. The CDR3 runs to 11 residues. The DNA for the CDR3 is TGCAGCGTTGAAGACCGGGAGACCCAGTACTTC. Protein sequence: CSVEDRETQYF.

This clonotype was seen repeatedly, ten times or more. The rearrangement joins TRBV7-6 to TRBJ2-5, with TRBD1 as a possible D gene (6 bases). The CDR3 has 18 amino acids. Germline assignment: CDR1 SGHVS and CDR2 FNYEAQ. Trimming cost V 1 base and J 0 bases, with 18 bases left between them. For the CDR3, the DNA is TGTGCCAGCAGCTTAGGAACCCAGGGGCTCCCACACCAAGAGACCCAGTACTTC. Encoded protein: CASSLGTQGLPHQETQYF.

The chain joins TRBV3-1 to TRBJ2-7; tentatively, D is TRBD2 (6 bases). Per the germline V gene, CDR1 is LGHDT and CDR2 is YNNKEL (reference sequence). The V end was cut by 2 bases, the J end by 2 bases, with 7 bases between. This CDR3 has 13 residues. CDR3 nucleotide sequence: TGTGCCAGCAGCCAACCGGGGGCCTACGAGCAGTACTTC. This codes for CASSQPGAYEQYF.

This clonotype was seen a few times. The chain joins TRBV7-6 to TRBJ2-1; D is unclear. Germline V CDR1 and CDR2: SGHVS, FNYEAQ. The V end was cut by 4 bases, the J end by 0 bases, with 10 bases between. There are 15 residues in the CDR3. DNA of the CDR3: TGTGCCAGCAGCTCCCCACCCAGCTCCTACAATGAGCAGTTCTTC. Translating it yields CASSSPPSSYNEQFF.